Below, one TCR beta chain is given with its context. Its antigen is undetermined. Germline CDR1 is MDHEN and CDR2 is SYDVKM. The ends were cut back, 8 bases at V and 0 bases at J, with 11 bases in the middle. The CDR3 runs 13 residues. Sequenced by immunoSEQ multiplex PCR; TCRdb stores in-frame clones only, minus some. This sample carries over 200,000 clones, approximately 75% of them seen once, and the ten largest clones take about 10%. The data are from a study of cytotoxic CD8 clonotypes in ibrutinib-treated CLL. The overall study: Roughly 10 relapsed/refractory, over 14 treatment-naive; 17 IGHV unmutated. After a median of approximately 70 months, some 14 patients stayed remitted and approximately 12 progressed; responses had been partial in around 25 and complete in 2. Study-level results: The study found clonality rose at ibrutinib response, then fell toward baseline at progression. Public clonotypes proved infrequent, and on treatment they shrank or remained steady.

Sequenced material: PBMCs, taken after 12 months of ibrutinib treatment. V usage is TRBV28 and J usage is TRBJ2-7; D not certain. The source is a human donor with chronic lymphocytic leukemia. The CDR3 nucleotides read TGTGCCAGCTCCCTCGACCCCTCCTACGAGCAGTACTTC. This codes for CASSLDPSYEQYF.